Listed below are T cell receptor beta chains from one sample, sequenced in a study of identical twins. TCRdb used MiXCR to reprocess the 5' RACE reads, holding one entry per CDR3 protein. The sample lists 200,000 to 300,000 distinct CDR3 sequences, about 10% seen once, with over 8% in the top ten. The sequencing input was memory T cells sorted from blood. Receptor source: a man aged 50 to 59 in good health. Each CDR3 is given with its conserved first and last residue. Fields, in order: D gene, clone size, J gene, V gene, CDR3 DNA, CDR3 protein. D genes are given only for firm matches. Part of the rows lack a size; the others show once, few, many or a class for expanded clones.

TRBD2 | many | TRBJ2-7 | TRBV7-8 | TGTGCCAGCAGCTTAGTGACTAGCGGGGCTCACGAGCAGTACTTC | CASSLVTSGAHEQYF
- | many | TRBJ2-5 | TRBV9 | TGTGCCAGCAGCGCCCGATTGGGGAGCGGGGAGACCCAGTACTTC | CASSARLGSGETQYF
TRBD2 | many | TRBJ2-1 | TRBV20-1 | TGCAGTGCTAGAGATCGCCGGGCGAGCGGGGTTTACAATGAGCAGTTCTTC | CSARDRRASGVYNEQFF
TRBD2 | few | TRBJ2-3 | TRBV29-1 | TGCAGCGTGGCCACGGCGGGGGGCACAGATACGCAGTATTTT | CSVATAGGTDTQYF
TRBD2 | - | TRBJ2-2 | TRBV20-1 | TGCAGTGCTAGTGGGACTAGCGGGGGGGCCCGAACCGGGGAGCTGTTTTTT | CSASGTSGGARTGELFF
- | few | TRBJ2-4 | TRBV9 | TGTGCCAGCAGCGCCCCTCATAAGGGACTAGCCAAAAACATTCAGTACTTC | CASSAPHKGLAKNIQYF
- | few | TRBJ2-2 | TRBV5-1 | TGCGCCAGCAGCGGGGGGGGGCGTCGCACCGGGGAGCTGTTTTTT | CASSGGGRRTGELFF
- | many | TRBJ2-3 | TRBV6-2/TRBV6-3 | TGTGCCAGCAAGAGAGACGGCGATAGCACAGATACGCAGTATTTT | CASKRDGDSTDTQYF
TRBD1 | few | TRBJ1-5 | TRBV5-1 | TGCGCCAGCAGCTTGGGGGACAGTTCCAATCAGCCCCAGCATTTT | CASSLGDSSNQPQHF
- | few | TRBJ2-6 | TRBV6-2/TRBV6-3 | TGTGCCAGCAGTCGGCGACCGGGCTCTGGGGCCAACGTCCTGACTTTC | CASSRRPGSGANVLTF